What follows describes a single TCR beta chain. There is no known antigen for this receptor. The junction departs from the called germline gene at one end, perhaps through a read error. The iRepertoire nested amplicon-rescue multiplex PCR (arm-PCR) platform was used to amplify TCR alpha and beta CDR3 regions from RNA. The input for one-step reverse transcription and amplification was about 85-400 ng of either tissue mRNA or PBMC total RNA. After bead purification, a secondary multiplex PCR added Illumina adapters, and libraries were gel-purified between 200 and 400 bp. The libraries contained internal 6-nucleotide barcodes that were used for demultiplexing. The libraries were sequenced on an Illumina MiSeq using 2x220 or 2x250 nucleotide paired-end reads. As for the authors' bioinformatics: Paired reads were merged using FLASH 1.2.11 and were aligned to the GRCh37 human genome using BWA-MEM, after which TRA and TRB reads were extracted. An IMGT-derived reference of cassette sequences and CDR3 motifs, with pseudogenes included, was used for V and J assignment. Reads were translated in three frames, and productive CDR3s were defined as those with a C...FGXG motif and no stop codons. Clonotypes were defined as unique combinations of V-J cassette pair and CDR3 amino acid sequence. Reads were filtered by Hamming distance, with the threshold set by the sequence error rate of each sample in mapped regions. The raw public data were reprocessed by TCRdb itself: fastp quality trimming at Q25, MiXCR clonotype calling, in-frame beta chains only. Rows merge per CDR3 protein into single entries with the most common DNA and genes. These V and J calls are TCRdb output, not the study's own analysis. This sample lists over 100,000 distinct CDR3 sequences; less than 30% were detected once. In total, the top ten clones hold about 30% of the sample.

Taken from cysteine to phenylalanine, the CDR3 has 14 residues. Just the 42-base CDR3 DNA is kept, in frame starting at base 1. The germline V gene (reference sequence) supplies CDR1 DFQATT and CDR2 SNEGSKA. The entry originates in a study of glioma-infiltrating T cells (dated by TCRdb to the mid-2010s). Describing the broader study: TCR alpha- and beta-chain repertoires were sequenced from glioma tissue, non-neoplastic brain tissue and matched peripheral blood mononuclear cells. Each tissue-infiltrating repertoire was compared with the same patient's peripheral blood repertoire to measure divergence between tissue and blood T-cell populations. Three low-grade glioma patients, roughly eight primary glioblastoma patients, and three non-glioma patients who contributed non-neoplastic brain tissue made up the paired cohort. General study outcomes and caveats: VJ-independent divergence between tissue and blood was found to be below expectation in non-neoplastic patients but above expectation in all gliomas, particularly low-grade gliomas. Group comparisons rested on small numbers: three non-neoplastic, three low-grade glioma and fewer than 10 glioblastoma patients. Tissue and blood shared very few CDR3 sequences, a result attributed to high CDR3 diversity and limited sampling.

This chain joins TRBV20-1 to TRBJ1-1, and TRBD1 may be the D gene, going by 6 matching bases. The source of this sequence is a human donor with low-grade glioma or glioblastoma, undergoing nonglioma brain surgery, or in good health (not recorded which). Specimen: glioma tissue, nonneoplastic brain tissue, or PBMCs (not recorded which). The DNA is as follows: TGCAATGCTAGAGGGGGGGCAGACCCACCTGGGGCTTTCTTT. It codes for CNARGGADPPGAFF.